The following is a TCR beta chain sequence with its context. The CDR3 has 13 amino acids. Trimming removed 1 base at V and 4 bases at J, with 5 bases between. CDR1 and CDR2 from the germline V gene are LNHNV and YYDKDF (reference sequence). These data are taken from a study of blood T cell repertoires in COVID-19. About the research overall: There were acute and convalescent COVID-19 samples, and they came from the United States, Italy and Spain.

Repertoires were generated with immunoSEQ multiplex PCR, while TCRdb's copy carries only in-frame clones and drops some. The sample includes around 260,000 clones, around 86% of them seen just once. Specimen: peripheral blood. V usage is TRBV15 and J usage is TRBJ2-1; D possibly corresponds to TRBD1 (5 bases). This TCR came from a woman in her 30s with active or convalescent COVID-19. The CDR3 region is CATSRAGYNEQFF. The CDR3 DNA follows: TGTGCCACCAGCAGAGCAGGGTACAATGAGCAGTTCTTC. Variable domain in full (rest from reference TRBV15 and TRBJ2-1): DAMVIQNPRYQVTQFGKPVTLSCSQTLNHNVMYWYQQKSSQAPKLLFHYYDKDFNNEADTPDNFQSRRPNTSFCFLDIRSPGLGDTAMYLCATSRAGYNEQFFGPGTRLTVL.